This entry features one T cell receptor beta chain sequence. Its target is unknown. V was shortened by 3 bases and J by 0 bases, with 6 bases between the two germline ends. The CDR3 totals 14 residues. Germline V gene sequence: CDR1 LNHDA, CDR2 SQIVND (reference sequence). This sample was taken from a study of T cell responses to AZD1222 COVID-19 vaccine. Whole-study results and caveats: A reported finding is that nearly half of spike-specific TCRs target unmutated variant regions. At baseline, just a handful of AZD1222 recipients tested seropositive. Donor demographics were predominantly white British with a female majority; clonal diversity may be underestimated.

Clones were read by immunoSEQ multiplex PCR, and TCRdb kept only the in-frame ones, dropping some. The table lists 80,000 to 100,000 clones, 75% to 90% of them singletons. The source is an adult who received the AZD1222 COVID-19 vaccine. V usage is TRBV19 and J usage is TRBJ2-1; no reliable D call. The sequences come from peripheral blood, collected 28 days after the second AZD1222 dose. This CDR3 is CASSIQSSYNEQFF. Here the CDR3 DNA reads TGTGCCAGTAGTATCCAGAGCTCCTACAATGAGCAGTTCTTC.